This T cell receptor (beta chain) was retrieved from a study of blood T cell repertoires in COVID-19. Repertoires were generated with immunoSEQ multiplex PCR, while TCRdb's copy carries only in-frame clones and drops some. The sample shows 310,000 or so clones, roughly 87% of them seen only once. Donors in Cohort 3 counted as recovered after two negative PCRs, clearance, or symptom resolution. Germline lookup yields CDR1 SGHRS and CDR2 YFSETQ. This CDR3 has 14 amino acids. The V end was cut by 2 bases, the J end by 5 bases, with 10 bases between. The chain couples TRBV5-1 to TRBJ1-4, with D uncertain. Source material: PBMCs or T cells enriched from blood (not recorded which). This receptor was obtained from a woman younger than 30 who had recovered from COVID-19. CDR3 in amino acids: CASSFEGRNEKLFF. CDR3 DNA sequence: TGCGCCAGCAGCTTCGAAGGGAGGAATGAAAAACTGTTTTTT. The whole variable domain, remainder taken from reference TRBV5-1 and TRBJ1-4, is KAGVTQTPRYLIKTRGQQVTLSCSPISGHRSVSWYQQTPGQGLQFLFEYFSETQRNKGNFPGRFSGRQFSNSRSEMNVSTLELGDSALYLCASSFEGRNEKLFFGSGTQLSVL.